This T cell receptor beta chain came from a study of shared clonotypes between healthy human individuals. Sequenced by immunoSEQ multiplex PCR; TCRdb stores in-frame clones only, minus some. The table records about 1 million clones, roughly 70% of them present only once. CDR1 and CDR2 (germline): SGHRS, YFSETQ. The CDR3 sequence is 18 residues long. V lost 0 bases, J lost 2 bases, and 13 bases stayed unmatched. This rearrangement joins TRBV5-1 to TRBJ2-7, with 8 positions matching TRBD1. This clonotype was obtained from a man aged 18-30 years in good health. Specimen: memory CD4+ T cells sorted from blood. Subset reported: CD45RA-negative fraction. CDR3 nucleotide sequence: TGCGCCAGCAGCTTGGCCAGGACAGGGTGGGACACCACCTACGAGCAGTACTTC. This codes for CASSLARTGWDTTYEQYF.